A selection of T cell receptor beta chains follows, all from one sample in a study of cytomegalovirus exposure and HLA in healthy donors. Profiling relied on immunoSEQ multiplex PCR, and the TCRdb table lists in-frame clones only, not all of them. In all, the sample yields some 120,000 clones. Sequenced sample: PBMCs. These receptors originate from a woman in her fifties or sixties in good health and CMV-seronegative. Each CDR3 is given with its conserved first and last residue. A D gene is named only where the DNA matches it firmly.

d_gene: .; v_gene: TRBV23-1; j_gene: TRBJ2-7; CDR3nt: TGCGCCAGCAACTGGGAGCAGTACTTC; CDR3aa: CASNWEQYF
d_gene: .; v_gene: TRBV5-1; j_gene: TRBJ2-7; CDR3nt: TGCGCCAGCAGCTTGTATCCAGGGGGGTACGAGCAGTACTTC; CDR3aa: CASSLYPGGYEQYF
d_gene: TRBD1; v_gene: TRBV7-2; j_gene: TRBJ2-5; CDR3nt: TGTGCCAGCAGCTTTATCGACAGGGCAGAGACCCAGTACTTC; CDR3aa: CASSFIDRAETQYF
d_gene: TRBD2; v_gene: TRBV7-9; j_gene: TRBJ2-1; CDR3nt: TGTGCCAGCAGCTCGGGACTAGCGGGCGCCCAGTCGGAGCAGTTCTTC; CDR3aa: CASSSGLAGAQSEQFF
d_gene: .; v_gene: TRBV28; j_gene: TRBJ1-2; CDR3nt: TGTGCCAGCAGCCGACCCGGACAGCTCTATGGCTACACCTTC; CDR3aa: CASSRPGQLYGYTF
d_gene: .; v_gene: TRBV18; j_gene: TRBJ1-4; CDR3nt: TGTGCCAGCTCACTTCTAGATAATGAAAAACTGTTTTTT; CDR3aa: CASSLLDNEKLFF
d_gene: .; v_gene: TRBV30; j_gene: TRBJ2-5; CDR3nt: TGTGCCTGGAGTAGGTGGCGGAGAGGATTGGAGACCCAGTACTTC; CDR3aa: CAWSRWRRGLETQYF
d_gene: TRBD1; v_gene: TRBV5-1; j_gene: TRBJ1-4; CDR3nt: TGCGCCAGCAGCACCTTCGGACAGGGCGTTAATGAAAAACTGTTTTTT; CDR3aa: CASSTFGQGVNEKLFF
d_gene: .; v_gene: TRBV7-9; j_gene: TRBJ1-1; CDR3nt: TGTGCCAGCAGCCGACAGGAAACGAACACTGAAGCTTTCTTT; CDR3aa: CASSRQETNTEAFF
d_gene: .; v_gene: TRBV7-8; j_gene: TRBJ2-6; CDR3nt: TGTGCCAGCAGCTTCGTAGGACGGAGGATCTCTGGGGCCAACGTCCTGACTTTC; CDR3aa: CASSFVGRRISGANVLTF
d_gene: TRBD1; v_gene: TRBV9; j_gene: TRBJ1-6; CDR3nt: TGTGCCAGCAGCGCTCTGGACAGGCGGAATTCACCCCTCCACTTT; CDR3aa: CASSALDRRNSPLHF
d_gene: .; v_gene: TRBV4-1; j_gene: TRBJ2-7; CDR3nt: TGCGCCAGCAGCGCTCAGACAGTGCCTGGGTACGAGCAGTACTTC; CDR3aa: CASSAQTVPGYEQYF
d_gene: .; v_gene: TRBV9; j_gene: TRBJ1-2; CDR3nt: TGTGCCAGCAGCCCAGGGGTTACGGGAAATGTTGGCTACACCTTC; CDR3aa: CASSPGVTGNVGYTF
d_gene: TRBD2; v_gene: TRBV7-3; j_gene: TRBJ2-1; CDR3nt: TGTGCCAGCAGCTTAACGCCGGGGCTAGCGGCCTACAATGAGCAGTTCTTC; CDR3aa: CASSLTPGLAAYNEQFF
d_gene: TRBD2; v_gene: TRBV7-8; j_gene: TRBJ2-1; CDR3nt: TGTGCCAGGACCCACTTAGCGGGAGAGTACAATGAGCAGTTCTTC; CDR3aa: CARTHLAGEYNEQFF
d_gene: .; v_gene: TRBV6-1; j_gene: TRBJ2-3; CDR3nt: TGTGCCAGCAGGACCCGGGGACTGTTGGCAGATACGCAGTATTTT; CDR3aa: CASRTRGLLADTQYF
d_gene: .; v_gene: TRBV9; j_gene: TRBJ1-5; CDR3nt: TGTGCCAGCAGCGTAGGGCCGTTGAGCAATCAGCCCCAGCATTTT; CDR3aa: CASSVGPLSNQPQHF
d_gene: TRBD1; v_gene: TRBV5-1; j_gene: TRBJ2-6; CDR3nt: TGCGCCAGCAGCTCCGGACAGGCCCTGTCTGGGGCCAACGTCCTGACTTTC; CDR3aa: CASSSGQALSGANVLTF
d_gene: TRBD1; v_gene: TRBV19; j_gene: TRBJ1-1; CDR3nt: TGTGCCAGTAAAACTACAGGGGCGGGCACTGAAGCTTTCTTT; CDR3aa: CASKTTGAGTEAFF
d_gene: TRBD2; v_gene: TRBV7-9; j_gene: TRBJ2-3; CDR3nt: TGTGCCAGCAACCCTAGGGGACTAGCGGGAGGGGCAGATACGCAGTATTTT; CDR3aa: CASNPRGLAGGADTQYF
d_gene: .; v_gene: TRBV25-1; j_gene: TRBJ1-6; CDR3nt: TGTGCCAGCAGTGCGGCCGGGGGGCGGAATTCACCCCTCCACTTT; CDR3aa: CASSAAGGRNSPLHF
d_gene: .; v_gene: TRBV2; j_gene: TRBJ1-6; CDR3nt: TGTGCCGCCAGCAGCGGTTGGCAGACTAATTCACCCCTCCACTTT; CDR3aa: CAASSGWQTNSPLHF
d_gene: .; v_gene: TRBV29-1; j_gene: TRBJ2-5; CDR3nt: TGCAGCGTCCGATTGACAACCGGGGAGCCCCAGTACTTC; CDR3aa: CSVRLTTGEPQYF
d_gene: .; v_gene: TRBV27; j_gene: TRBJ2-7; CDR3nt: TGTGCCAGCAGTTCTCGAGGCCAGGGGCCCCTCGAGCAGTACTTC; CDR3aa: CASSSRGQGPLEQYF
d_gene: .; v_gene: TRBV7-2; j_gene: TRBJ2-2; CDR3nt: TGTGCCAGCAGCTTTCGAAGGGGCCTGCGAGCTGGCGGGGAGCTGTTTTTT; CDR3aa: CASSFRRGLRAGGELFF
d_gene: TRBD2; v_gene: TRBV7-9; j_gene: TRBJ2-7; CDR3nt: TGTGCCAGCAGCTCCCGGGCCCGGGGGGCCTACGAGCAGTACTTC; CDR3aa: CASSSRARGAYEQYF
d_gene: .; v_gene: TRBV20-1; j_gene: TRBJ2-1; CDR3nt: TGCAGTGCTAGTTCCAGCGGTGAGCAGTTCTTC; CDR3aa: CSASSSGEQFF
d_gene: .; v_gene: TRBV9; j_gene: TRBJ2-1; CDR3nt: TGTGCCAGCAGCGTAGGGCAGGGGAATGTCTATGAGCAGTTCTTC; CDR3aa: CASSVGQGNVYEQFF
d_gene: .; v_gene: TRBV6-5; j_gene: TRBJ1-1; CDR3nt: TGTGCCAGCAGTTACTCAGACAGGTTAAAAGCTTTCTTT; CDR3aa: CASSYSDRLKAFF
d_gene: TRBD2; v_gene: TRBV28; j_gene: TRBJ2-3; CDR3nt: TGTGCCACCACGGGGTCCGGACTAGTCCGTGCCACAGATACGCAGTATTTT; CDR3aa: CATTGSGLVRATDTQYF
d_gene: .; v_gene: TRBV7-9; j_gene: TRBJ2-5; CDR3nt: TGTGCCAGCAAGGGGCAGGGGACAATCGGTGAGACCCAGTACTTC; CDR3aa: CASKGQGTIGETQYF
d_gene: TRBD1; v_gene: TRBV29-1; j_gene: TRBJ2-7; CDR3nt: TGCAGCGCCGTCCGGGACAGGGGGTCCTACGAGCAGTACTTC; CDR3aa: CSAVRDRGSYEQYF
d_gene: .; v_gene: TRBV5-8; j_gene: TRBJ2-5; CDR3nt: TGTGCCAGCAGCTTGGGACAGTCCGTACAAGAGACCCAGTACTTC; CDR3aa: CASSLGQSVQETQYF
d_gene: TRBD1; v_gene: TRBV6-1; j_gene: TRBJ2-1; CDR3nt: TGTGCCAGCTCGAGGGGACAGCCCTTTAGCGAGCAGTTCTTC; CDR3aa: CASSRGQPFSEQFF
d_gene: TRBD1; v_gene: TRBV5-1; j_gene: TRBJ2-7; CDR3nt: TGCGCCAGCAGCTTGGAGGGGGCCCTCCCCGAGCAGTACTTC; CDR3aa: CASSLEGALPEQYF
d_gene: TRBD1; v_gene: TRBV5-4; j_gene: TRBJ2-1; CDR3nt: TGTGCCAGCAGCTTGGGACAGGGCTCCTACAATGAGCAGTTCTTC; CDR3aa: CASSLGQGSYNEQFF
d_gene: .; v_gene: TRBV4-1; j_gene: TRBJ2-1; CDR3nt: TGCGCCAGCAGCCAAGGCGGGGACCACTACAATGAGCAGTTCTTC; CDR3aa: CASSQGGDHYNEQFF
d_gene: .; v_gene: TRBV6-5; j_gene: TRBJ2-7; CDR3nt: TGTGCCAGCACCATTACCGGGGGCTCCTACGAGCAGTACTTC; CDR3aa: CASTITGGSYEQYF
d_gene: TRBD1; v_gene: TRBV5-5; j_gene: TRBJ2-5; CDR3nt: TGTGCCAGCAGCCCAAGGGACAGGGCTGAGACCCAGTACTTC; CDR3aa: CASSPRDRAETQYF
d_gene: TRBD2; v_gene: TRBV11-2; j_gene: TRBJ2-1; CDR3nt: TGTGCCAGCAGCTTAGCCCCAACTAGCGGGCCATCCTACAATGAGCAGTTCTTC; CDR3aa: CASSLAPTSGPSYNEQFF
d_gene: TRBD2; v_gene: TRBV7-9; j_gene: TRBJ2-3; CDR3nt: TGTGCCAGCAGCCTAGGACTAGCGGCTAGCACAGATACGCAGTATTTT; CDR3aa: CASSLGLAASTDTQYF
d_gene: .; v_gene: TRBV12-5; j_gene: TRBJ2-2; CDR3nt: TGTGCTAGTGGTTTGGACTCTAGAGGACTGGTTAGAGCCGGGGAGCTGTTTTTT; CDR3aa: CASGLDSRGLVRAGELFF
d_gene: TRBD1; v_gene: TRBV6-1; j_gene: TRBJ1-5; CDR3nt: TGTGCCAGCAGTGAAGTCCTGACAGGGGGTCTCAATCAGCCCCAGCATTTT; CDR3aa: CASSEVLTGGLNQPQHF
d_gene: .; v_gene: TRBV9; j_gene: TRBJ2-2; CDR3nt: TGTGCCAGCAGCACCTGGACAGTCGGGGAGCTGTTTTTT; CDR3aa: CASSTWTVGELFF
d_gene: TRBD1; v_gene: TRBV30; j_gene: TRBJ2-3; CDR3nt: TGTGCCTGGAGGGCTGCCCCGAGGACAGGGCAGTTAGGAACAGATACGCAGTATTTT; CDR3aa: CAWRAAPRTGQLGTDTQYF
d_gene: .; v_gene: TRBV7-9; j_gene: TRBJ2-7; CDR3nt: TGTGCCAGCAGCTTTCCCAGCGGCTACGAGCAGTACTTC; CDR3aa: CASSFPSGYEQYF
d_gene: TRBD1; v_gene: TRBV10-2; j_gene: TRBJ2-7; CDR3nt: TGCGCCAGCGACAGGGATGGATCCTACGAGCAGTACTTC; CDR3aa: CASDRDGSYEQYF
d_gene: .; v_gene: TRBV15; j_gene: TRBJ2-1; CDR3nt: TGTGCCACCAGTGTGGATCCGCGGGGCCGCTCCTACAATGAGCAGTTCTTC; CDR3aa: CATSVDPRGRSYNEQFF
d_gene: .; v_gene: TRBV5-1; j_gene: TRBJ2-1; CDR3nt: TGCGCCAGCAGCTTGTATCCCTACAATGAGCAGTTCTTC; CDR3aa: CASSLYPYNEQFF
d_gene: .; v_gene: TRBV29-1; j_gene: TRBJ2-3; CDR3nt: TGCAGCGCCTCCTTAGGCTTCACAGGTACGCAGTATTTT; CDR3aa: CSASLGFTGTQYF
d_gene: .; v_gene: TRBV2; j_gene: TRBJ1-1; CDR3nt: TGTGCCAGCAGTGTTCAGGGAGGGACCACTGAAGCTTTCTTT; CDR3aa: CASSVQGGTTEAFF
d_gene: TRBD1; v_gene: TRBV10-2; j_gene: TRBJ1-1; CDR3nt: TGCGCCAGCAGTGAGAATGGAGGGACAGGGGGCGGGTGGACTGAAGCTTTCTTT; CDR3aa: CASSENGGTGGGWTEAFF